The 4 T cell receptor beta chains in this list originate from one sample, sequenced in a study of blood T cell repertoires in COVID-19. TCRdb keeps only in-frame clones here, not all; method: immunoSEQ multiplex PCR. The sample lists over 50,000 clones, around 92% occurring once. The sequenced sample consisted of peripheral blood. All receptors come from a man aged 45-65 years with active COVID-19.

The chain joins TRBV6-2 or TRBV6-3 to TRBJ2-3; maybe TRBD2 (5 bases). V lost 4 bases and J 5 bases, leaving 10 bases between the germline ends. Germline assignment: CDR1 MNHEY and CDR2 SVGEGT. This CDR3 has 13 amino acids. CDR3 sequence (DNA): TGTGCCAGCAGTTCCCGACTACAAGATACGCAGTATTTT. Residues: CASSSRLQDTQYF.

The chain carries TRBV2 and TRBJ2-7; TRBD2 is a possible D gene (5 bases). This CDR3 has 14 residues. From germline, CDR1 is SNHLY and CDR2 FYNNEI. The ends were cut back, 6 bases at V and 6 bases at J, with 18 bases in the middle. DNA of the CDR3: TGTGCCAGCAGCAGAAGAGGGCCGGATGGCGAGCAGTACTTC. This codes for CASSRRGPDGEQYF. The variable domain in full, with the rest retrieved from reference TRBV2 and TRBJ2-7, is EPEVTQTPSHQVTQMGQEVILRCVPISNHLYFYWYRQILGQKVEFLVSFYNNEISEKSEIFDDQFSVERPDGSNFTLKIRSTKLEDSAMYFCASSRRGPDGEQYFGPGTRLTVT.

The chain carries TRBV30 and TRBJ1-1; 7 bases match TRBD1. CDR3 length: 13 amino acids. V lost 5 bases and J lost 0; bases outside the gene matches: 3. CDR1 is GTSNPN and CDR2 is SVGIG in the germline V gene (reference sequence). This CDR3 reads CAWGGQMNTEAFF. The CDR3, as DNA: TGTGCCTGGGGGGGACAGATGAACACTGAAGCTTTCTTT.

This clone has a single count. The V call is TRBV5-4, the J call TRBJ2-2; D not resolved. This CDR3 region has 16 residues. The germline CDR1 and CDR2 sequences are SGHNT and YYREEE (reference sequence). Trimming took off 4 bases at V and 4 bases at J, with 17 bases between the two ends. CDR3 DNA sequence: TGTGCCAGCAGCCTACGCTCGCCCCGAGGCACCGGGGAGCTGTTTTTT. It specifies CASSLRSPRGTGELFF.